The sequence of this T cell receptor beta chain was determined in a study of CD8+ T cells in alopecia areata. Study-level results: The study found higher clonality in lesional than normal scalp, especially in alopecia totalis/universalis.

About this clone: The antigen is not known.

RNA was extracted and reverse transcribed into cDNA as the sequencing template. The table came from immunoSEQ multiplex PCR; TCRdb's copy has only in-frame clones and leaves some out. Counted here are 150,000 to 200,000 clones, 60% occurring once; the ten biggest clones make up about 0.94%. The V end lost 4 bases, the J end lost 3 bases, and 7 bases lay between the germline ends. This CDR3 contains 12 residues. Looked up from germline, CDR1 is SGHRS and CDR2 is YFSETQ. As for treatment: oral pan-JAK inhibitor, 5-10 mg twice daily. Sequencing was performed on CD4+ T cells sorted from blood, taken at week 24, from a patient treated with tofacitinib. The clonotype was recovered from a human donor with alopecia areata. This chain links TRBV5-1 with TRBJ1-2; no clear D gene. The CDR3, as DNA: TGCGCCAGCAGCGACACAGACTATGGCTACACCTTC. As protein: CASSDTDYGYTF.